The next 5 T cell receptor beta chains were all read from a single sample in a study of CD8 T cells in Susac syndrome. An amount of RNA that ranged from roughly 0.5 to 1 ug was reverse transcribed with random hexamers. TCRdb re-called the immunoSEQ multiplex PCR reads through MiXCR, storing one row per CDR3 protein. The data show about 190,000 distinct CDR3 sequences, around 95% seen once. What was sequenced was CD4+ T cells from PBMCs. All receptors derive from a human donor with Susac syndrome.

The chain couples TRBV10-3 to TRBJ2-7, with 9 bases matching TRBD1. Germline values: CDR1 ENHRY, CDR2 SYGVKD. V gave up 4 bases and J gave up 4 bases; unmatched junction bases: 5. The CDR3 consists of 14 residues. The CDR3 spells CAISASGQGYEQYF. The CDR3 nucleotides read TGTGCCATCAGTGCCTCGGGACAGGGTTACGAGCAGTACTTC.

As DNA, the CDR3 is TGTGCCAGCAGAACGACCTGGACGGGGAATGAGCAGTATTTT. Protein product: CASRTTWTGNEQYF. The rearrangement uses TRBV28 and TRBJ2-3; weak D call: TRBD2 (5 bases). Trimming took 6 bases from V and 11 from J, leaving 21 bases between them. The germline gives CDR1 MDHEN, CDR2 SYDVKM. The CDR3 is made up of 14 amino acids.

This chain links TRBV19 with TRBJ2-7, with D possibly being TRBD1 (5 bases). Per germline, CDR1 LNHDA and CDR2 SQIVND (reference sequence). This CDR3 is built from 16 residues. V lost 5 bases to trimming and J lost 9 bases, with 26 bases between them. This CDR3 is CASSRTLRLGHTGQYF. The CDR3 region has the DNA TGTGCCAGTAGTCGAACACTGCGGCTCGGACATACTGGGCAGTACTTC.

This chain joins TRBV2 and TRBJ2-3; D unresolved. V was pared by 5 bases and J by 2 bases, with 5 bases between. Looked up from germline, CDR1 is SNHLY and CDR2 is FYNNEI. The CDR3 spans 12 residues. The CDR3 coding sequence is TGTGCCAGCAGTTACCCCACAGATACGCAGTATTTT. Translated: CASSYPTDTQYF.

This clonotype was detected only once. The chain uses TRBV7-3 and TRBJ2-7; D not resolved. Germline CDR1 SGHTA, CDR2 FQGTGA. The CDR3 runs to 14 residues. Trimming took 9 bases from V and 2 from J, leaving 17 bases between them. In nucleotides, the CDR3 is TGTGCCAGGTCGGCCCACCTGATCGCCTACGAGCAGTACTTC. Protein product: CARSAHLIAYEQYF.